What follows are 17 T cell receptor beta chains derived from one specimen sequenced in a study of cytomegalovirus exposure and HLA in healthy donors (dated by TCRdb to the late 2010s). The library relied on the immunoSEQ multiplex PCR assay. For the multiplex PCR, a mixture combining 60 forward primers for TCR Vbeta segments and 13 reverse primers for TCR Jbeta segments was used. The table comes from immuneACCESS by way of TCRdb, which keeps in-frame sequences with V and J called. Part of the clones is missing from these tables; in studies checked, under half for an unresolved V gene and the rest for unknown reasons. The sample table holds about 210,000 clones, of which roughly 87% were seen once. The ten biggest clones cover 4.5% to 7% of the sample. Material for sequencing was PBMCs. The receptors were sampled from a middle-aged man in good health and CMV-seropositive.

This sequence joins TRBV18 and TRBJ2-5; TRBD1 aligns across 12 bases. V lost 3 bases and J lost 5; bases outside the gene matches: 4. The germline gives CDR1 KGHSH, CDR2 LQKENI. CDR3 length equals 15 residues. The CDR3 region has the DNA TGTGCCAGCTCACCCGGGACAGGGGGCTTGGAGACCCAGTACTTC. This codes for CASSPGTGGLETQYF.

The V and J genes are TRBV27 and TRBJ2-5, with 8 nucleotides matching TRBD1. Germline CDR1 is MNHEY and CDR2 is SMNVEV (reference sequence). This CDR3 comprises 15 residues. V was pared by 6 bases and J by 4 bases, with 10 bases of the junction left unmatched. The CDR3 DNA is TGTGCCAGCAGGTTGACAGGGGAATTTGGAGAGACCCAGTACTTC. Translated: CASRLTGEFGETQYF.

The chain couples TRBV6-6 to TRBJ1-2; D gene ambiguous. V was pared by 2 bases and J by 0 bases, with 13 bases between. Germline CDR1 is MNHNY and CDR2 is SVGAGI (reference sequence). The length of the CDR3 is 16 residues. CDR3 bases: TGTGCCAGCAGTTACGACCTGCGGCCCGCTAACTATGGCTACACCTTC. Translated: CASSYDLRPANYGYTF.

This chain connects TRBV12-5 to TRBJ2-5; 9 nucleotides align to TRBD1. V lost 6 bases to trimming and J lost 5 bases; unmatched junction nucleotides: 7. This CDR3 has 14 residues. Germline V gene data show CDR1 as LGHNT and CDR2 as FRNRAP. CDR3 DNA: TGTGCTAGTGGGCCGGACAGGGGAGCGGAGACCCAGTACTTC. Translated: CASGPDRGAETQYF.

The gene calls are TRBV6-1 and TRBJ2-6; D uncertain. Between the trimmed V and J ends, which lost 6 bases and 4 bases, there was a span of 10 bases. This CDR3 comprises 14 residues. In germline, CDR1 is MNHNS, CDR2 SASEGT. CDR3 DNA: TGTGCCAGCAGCCAGCGTGCCGGGGCCAACGTCCTGACTTTC. This encodes CASSQRAGANVLTF.

This clone came up once. The V gene is TRBV21-1, the J gene TRBJ2-1; TRBD2 reflects the table's D call only, with no check against the DNA. TRBV21-1 counts as a pseudogene. The CDR3 is 14 residues long. The DNA for the CDR3 is TGTGCCAGCGGTAAGGACTCCGGTTACAATGAGCAGTTCTTC. This gives the protein CASGKDSGYNEQFF.

CDR3: CASNGQGGMNTEAFF. DNA of the CDR3: TGCGCCAGCAACGGACAGGGGGGGATGAACACTGAAGCTTTCTTT. The genes are TRBV10-2 and TRBJ1-1, with 10 nucleotides matching TRBD1. V lost 7 bases and J lost 0; bases outside the gene matches: 5. In germline, CDR1 is WSHSY, CDR2 SAAADI. This CDR3 spans 15 amino acids.

This clone was seen more than once but under ten times. The chain recombines TRBV19 with TRBJ1-5, with 8 bases that match TRBD1. The CDR3 extends over 16 amino acids. The J segment lost 4 bases and the V segment lost 7 bases, leaving 12 bases of the junction unmatched. Per germline, CDR1 LNHDA and CDR2 SQIVND (reference sequence). As DNA, the CDR3 is TGTGCCAGTACCCCCCTCTCGGGACAGGCGAATCAGCCCCAGCATTTT. Its protein product is CASTPLSGQANQPQHF.

The chain uses TRBV10-2 and TRBJ2-6; perhaps TRBD1 as D (6 bases). Between the trimmed V and J ends, which lost 3 bases and 5 bases, there was a span of 8 bases. CDR1 and CDR2 from the germline V gene are WSHSY and SAAADI. The CDR3 length is 14 residues. The CDR3 here is CASSDQGRANVLTF. The CDR3 DNA reads as TGCGCCAGCAGTGATCAGGGGAGGGCCAACGTCCTGACTTTC.

The CDR3, as DNA: TGTGCCAGCATCAGACAGGGCATTGGGAATTCACCCCTCCACTTT. Protein: CASIRQGIGNSPLHF. The gene calls are TRBV2 and TRBJ1-6, with 7 bases aligning to TRBD1. Germline CDR1 is SNHLY and CDR2 is FYNNEI. The trim removed 7 bases at V and 7 bases at J, leaving 10 bases unmatched. The CDR3 runs to 15 residues.

The rearrangement links TRBV7-9 to TRBJ2-7; TRBD2 matches at 13 bases. V lost 6 bases and J lost 4; bases outside the gene matches: 6. Germline CDR1 SEHNR, CDR2 FQNEAQ (reference sequence). The CDR3 covers 15 residues. The CDR3 loop reads CASSSTSGREYEQYF. In DNA form, the CDR3 reads TGTGCCAGCAGTAGTACTAGCGGGAGGGAGTACGAGCAGTACTTC.

V gene TRBV4-2 combines with J gene TRBJ2-2; D unclear. Trimming took off 1 base at V and 8 bases at J, with 8 bases between the two ends. Germline assignment: CDR1 LGHNA and CDR2 YNFKEQ. This CDR3 contains 13 residues. CDR3 DNA sequence: TGTGCCAGCAGCCAAGGTCTCTCGGGGGAGCTGTTTTTT. Protein product: CASSQGLSGELFF.

In this sample, this clone turned up once. The chain employs TRBV27 and TRBJ2-3, with TRBD1 as a possible D gene (6 bases). Germline V CDR1 and CDR2: MNHEY, SMNVEV (reference sequence). This CDR3 is 15 amino acids long. With 6 bases removed from V and 2 bases from J, the gap between germline ends came to 15 bases. CDR3 sequence (DNA): TGTGCCAGCAGCCTCAGGGGAACCTACACAGATACGCAGTATTTT. Its translation: CASSLRGTYTDTQYF.

A remark on this clone: Relative to the germline gene, one junction end is altered; a read error may explain this. CDR3 sequence: CASRPHSSGTGYF. CDR3 coding DNA: TGTGCCAGCAGACCGCACTCTTCCGGGACAGGGTATTTT. V usage is TRBV6-5 and J usage is TRBJ1-4; 9 bases agree with TRBD1. The CDR3 covers 13 residues. Looked up from germline, CDR1 is MNHEY and CDR2 is SVGAGI.

The chain combines TRBV7-3 with TRBJ2-6; 9 nucleotides agree with TRBD2. This CDR3 is built from 18 residues. Unmatched junction bases numbered 8, after V lost 5 bases and J lost 0 bases. Germline V gene lookup returns CDR1 SGHTA and CDR2 FQGTGA. The CDR3 nucleotides are TGTGCCAGCAGCGGGCGGACTAGCGCGAGCTCTGGGGCCAACGTCCTGACTTTC. Its protein product is CASSGRTSASSGANVLTF.

J is TRBJ1-1 and V is TRBV5-6; maybe TRBD1 (6 bases). The germline gives CDR1 SGHDT, CDR2 YYEEEE. CDR3 length: 14 amino acids. Between the trimmed V and J ends, which lost 4 bases and 2 bases, there was a span of 12 bases. The DNA of the CDR3 is TGTGCCAGCAGCATCTGGACAGCTAACACTGAAGCTTTCTTT. Its protein product is CASSIWTANTEAFF.

The chain carries TRBV5-3 and TRBJ1-1; D gene ambiguous. TRBV5-3 is designated an ORF whose function remains uncertain. Trimming shortened V by 3 bases and J by 1 base, and 7 bases separated the two germline ends. The CDR3 has 13 amino acids. The CDR3 region has the DNA TGTGCCAGAAGCTGTCAGGAGAACACTGAAGCTTTCTTT. Translation gives CARSCQENTEAFF.